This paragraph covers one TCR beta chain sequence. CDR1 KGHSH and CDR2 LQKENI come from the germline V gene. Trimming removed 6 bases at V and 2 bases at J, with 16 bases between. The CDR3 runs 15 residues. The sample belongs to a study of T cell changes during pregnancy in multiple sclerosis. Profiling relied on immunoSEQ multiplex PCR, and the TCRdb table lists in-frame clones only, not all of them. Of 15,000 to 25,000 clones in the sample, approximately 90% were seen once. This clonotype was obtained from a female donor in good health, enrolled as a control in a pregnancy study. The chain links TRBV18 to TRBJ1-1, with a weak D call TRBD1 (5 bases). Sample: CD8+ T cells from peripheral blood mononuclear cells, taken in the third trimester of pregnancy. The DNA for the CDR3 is TGTGCCAGCTCGCTTATGGAGGGGCGCAACACTGAAGCTTTCTTT. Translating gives CASSLMEGRNTEAFF.